This entry features one T cell receptor beta chain sequence. Its antigen is not known. Antigen-specific CD4+ T cells were first expanded with viral peptide pools by the ViraFEST assay and only then sequenced. The authors isolated CD4+ T cells after around 10 days of culture. Participants each got two BNT162b2 or mRNA-1273 vaccine doses. Assay used: immunoSEQ multiplex PCR; TCRdb lists only in-frame clones, some missing. In the table there are approximately 78,000 clones, about 81% of which are singletons. This sample was included in a study of vaccination effects on CD4 cells after COVID-19. This CDR3 comprises 16 residues.

The sample was CD4+ T cells from PBMCs cultured with HCoV-229E spike peptides, taken after COVID-19 vaccination. The genes are TRBV12-1 and TRBJ1-5; TRBD1, the table's D call, was not compared with the DNA. TRBV12-1 is a pseudogene segment. The sequence derives from a human donor who received a COVID-19 vaccine. The CDR3: CASSRHALFSNQPQHF. CDR3 nucleotides: TGTGCCAGCAGCCGACACGCCCTCTTCAGCAATCAGCCCCAGCATTTT.